Reported below is one T cell receptor beta chain. The sample comes from a study of cytomegalovirus exposure and HLA in healthy donors. The PCR had 60 Vbeta and 13 Jbeta primers. Profiled with immunoSEQ multiplex PCR; TCRdb holds only in-frame clones, not every one. Among around 130,000 clones listed, 75% to 85% were seen once. CDR1 is MNHEY, CDR2 SMNVEV, per germline (reference sequence). This CDR3 contains 12 residues. The ends were cut back, 10 bases at V and 12 bases at J, with 22 bases in the middle. The clonotype originates from a woman under 30 in good health and CMV-seropositive. Sequencing was performed on PBMCs. This chain connects TRBV27 to TRBJ2-7; D might be TRBD2 (7 bases). DNA for the CDR3: TGTGCCACCAGGCCTAGGGGGGGCCCTTCGTACTTC. Amino acids: CATRPRGGPSYF.